The sequence of this T cell receptor (beta chain) was determined in a study of beta chain features in type 1 diabetes. Study-wide results and limits: Overrepresentation of cells with high TCR expression could result from cDNA sequencing. When VDJ junctions were examined, type 1 diabetes patients showed fewer insertions and more deletions. The naive, central memory and Treg TCRB repertoires looked more alike in patients than they did in healthy donors. Shorter TCRB CDR3s, moderately but significantly so, were found in Type 1 diabetes patients in all four CD4+ subsets. Amplification by PCR could prefer shorter templates, with the same effect in patients and controls.

For this clone: What it binds is unknown.

CDR1 and CDR2 from the germline V gene are LNHDA and SQIVND (reference sequence). V shed 6 bases, J shed 0 bases, and the junction held 11 bases outside the gene matches. The CDR3 covers 16 residues. Sequenced material consisted of expressed TCRB transcripts (all of the isolated RNA was reverse transcribed). Using immunoSEQ multiplex PCR, the repertoire was profiled, and TCRdb retains in-frame clones only, with some absent. The sample records around 710,000 clones, 12% being singletons. The sample taken for sequencing was naive CD4+ T cells from blood. The chain couples TRBV19 to TRBJ2-7; 7 bases fit TRBD2. This TCR derives from a man aged 25 to 45 with type 1 diabetes. The CDR3 sequence: CASSENGAGNSYEQYF. The CDR3 coding sequence is TGTGCCAGTAGCGAAAATGGAGCGGGGAACTCCTACGAGCAGTACTTC. Filled out from reference TRBV19 and TRBJ2-7, the complete variable domain reads DGGITQSPKYLFRKEGQNVTLSCEQNLNHDAMYWYRQDPGQGLRLIYYSQIVNDFQKGDIAEGYSVSREKKESFPLTVTSAQKNPTAFYLCASSENGAGNSYEQYFGPGTRLTVT.